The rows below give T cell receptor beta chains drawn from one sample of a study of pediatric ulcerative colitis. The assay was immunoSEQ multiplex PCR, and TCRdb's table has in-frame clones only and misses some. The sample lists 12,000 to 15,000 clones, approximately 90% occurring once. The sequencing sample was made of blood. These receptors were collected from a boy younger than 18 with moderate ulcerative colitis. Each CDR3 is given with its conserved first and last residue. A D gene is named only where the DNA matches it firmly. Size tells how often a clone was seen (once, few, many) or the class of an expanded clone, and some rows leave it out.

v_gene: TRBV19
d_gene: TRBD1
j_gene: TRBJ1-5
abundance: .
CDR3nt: TGTGCCAGTAGTACAGGGGGCGGGCAGCCCCAGCATTTT
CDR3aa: CASSTGGGQPQHF

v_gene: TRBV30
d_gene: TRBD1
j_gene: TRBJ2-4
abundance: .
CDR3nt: TGTGCCTGGAGTGTACAGGGGTTAGCCAAAAACATTCAGTACTTC
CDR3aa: CAWSVQGLAKNIQYF

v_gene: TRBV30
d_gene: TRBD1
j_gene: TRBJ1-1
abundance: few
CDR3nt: TGTGCCTGGACAGGGGGGGGAACTGAAGCTTTCTTT
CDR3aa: CAWTGGGTEAFF

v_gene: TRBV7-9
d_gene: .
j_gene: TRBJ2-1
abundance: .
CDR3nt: TGTGCCAGCAGCAAACGACAGGCGGGTGAGCAGTTCTTC
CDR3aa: CASSKRQAGEQFF

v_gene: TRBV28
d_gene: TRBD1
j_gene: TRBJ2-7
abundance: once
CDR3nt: TGTGCCAGCAGTTCCGCCCGGACAGGCAACGAGCAGTACTTC
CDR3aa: CASSSARTGNEQYF

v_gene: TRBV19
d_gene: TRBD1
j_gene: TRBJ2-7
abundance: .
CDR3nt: TGTGCCAGTAGTATCACAGGGGGCTCCAGACCCTCCTACGAGCAGTACTTC
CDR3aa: CASSITGGSRPSYEQYF

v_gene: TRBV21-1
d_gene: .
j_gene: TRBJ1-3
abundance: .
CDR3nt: TGTGCCAGCAGCAAAGCGCGACGGAAGGATCCGAGCTCTGGAAACACCATATATTTT
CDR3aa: CASSKARRKDPSSGNTIYF

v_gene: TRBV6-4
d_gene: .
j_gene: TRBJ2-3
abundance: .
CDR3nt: TGTGCCAGCAGTGACAGGGGCACAGATACGCAGTATTTT
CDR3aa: CASSDRGTDTQYF

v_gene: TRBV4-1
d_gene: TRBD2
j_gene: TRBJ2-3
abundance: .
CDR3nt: TGCGCCACCACACTAGCGGGGGACACAGATACGCAGTATTTT
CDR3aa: CATTLAGDTDTQYF

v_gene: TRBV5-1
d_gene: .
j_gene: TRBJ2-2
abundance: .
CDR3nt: TGCGCCAGCAGCCCAAGCTGGACAGCCAACACCGGGGAGCTGTTTTTT
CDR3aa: CASSPSWTANTGELFF

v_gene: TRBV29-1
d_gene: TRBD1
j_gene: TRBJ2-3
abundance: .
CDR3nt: TGCAGCGTTGGACAGGGCAGCACAGATACGCAGTATTTT
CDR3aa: CSVGQGSTDTQYF

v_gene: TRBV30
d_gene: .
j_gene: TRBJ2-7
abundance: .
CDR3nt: TGTGCCTGGAGTGGCAGACTGATCTCCTACGAGCAGTACTTC
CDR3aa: CAWSGRLISYEQYF

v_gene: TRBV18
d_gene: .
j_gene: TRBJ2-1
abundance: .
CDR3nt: TGTGCCAGCTCACTACTAAGACAGGGAGGCAATGAGCAGTTCTTC
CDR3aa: CASSLLRQGGNEQFF

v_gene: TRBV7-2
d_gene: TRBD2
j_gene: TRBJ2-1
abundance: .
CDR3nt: TGTGCCAGCAGCTTAGCCCCCGGCGGGAGGGAGGGTGAGCAGTTCTTC
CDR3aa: CASSLAPGGREGEQFF

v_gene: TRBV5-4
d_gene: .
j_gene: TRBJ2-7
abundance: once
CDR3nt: TGTGCCAGCAGCTTGCCAGGTCCTACCTACGAGCAGTACTTC
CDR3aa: CASSLPGPTYEQYF

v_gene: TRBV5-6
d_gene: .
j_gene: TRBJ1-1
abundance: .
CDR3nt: TGTGCCAGCAGCTTGGTCCAGGCTGAAGCTTTCTTT
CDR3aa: CASSLVQAEAFF

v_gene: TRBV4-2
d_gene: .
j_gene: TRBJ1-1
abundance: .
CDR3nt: TGTGCCAGCAGCCTAGTTCAGATTTCGGACGGGAACACTGAAGCTTTCTTT
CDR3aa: CASSLVQISDGNTEAFF

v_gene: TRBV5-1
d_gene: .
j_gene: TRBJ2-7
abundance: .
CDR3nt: TGCGCCAGCAGCTCAGCGGGCGACTCCTACGAGCAGTACTTC
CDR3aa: CASSSAGDSYEQYF

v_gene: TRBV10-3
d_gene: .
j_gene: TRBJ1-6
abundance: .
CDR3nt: TGTGCCATCAGTGAACTGAGGGTCTATAATTCACCCCTCCACTTT
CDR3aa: CAISELRVYNSPLHF

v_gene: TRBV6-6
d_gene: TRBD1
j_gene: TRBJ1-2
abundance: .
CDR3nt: TGTGCCAGCAGTCCACAGGGGGCTCCTGGCTACACCTTC
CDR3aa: CASSPQGAPGYTF

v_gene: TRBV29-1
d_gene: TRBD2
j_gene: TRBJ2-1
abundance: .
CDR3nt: TGCAGCGTCCTCGGACTAGCGGGGGGGTACGAAAAGTTCTTC
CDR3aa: CSVLGLAGGYEKFF

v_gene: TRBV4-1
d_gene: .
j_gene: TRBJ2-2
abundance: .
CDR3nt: TGCGCCAGCAGCCCCTCCGGGCAGGGATCGGTCACCGGGGAGCTGTTTTTT
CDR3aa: CASSPSGQGSVTGELFF

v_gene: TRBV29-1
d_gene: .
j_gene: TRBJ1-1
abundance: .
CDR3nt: TGCAGCGCCTGCGGCGGGGGCGGATACACTGAAGCTTTCTTT
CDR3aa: CSACGGGGYTEAFF

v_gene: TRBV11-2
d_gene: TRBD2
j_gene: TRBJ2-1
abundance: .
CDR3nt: TGTGCCAGCAGCCCCGGGACTAGCATATTCAATGAGCAGTTCTTC
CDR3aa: CASSPGTSIFNEQFF

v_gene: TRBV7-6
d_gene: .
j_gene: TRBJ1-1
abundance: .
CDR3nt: TGTGCCAGCAGCTTAGAGATGGGTGACAACACTGAAGCTTTCTTT
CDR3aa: CASSLEMGDNTEAFF

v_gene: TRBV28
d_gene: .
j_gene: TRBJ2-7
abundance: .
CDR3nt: TGTGCCAGCAGCGGGAGTTACGAGCAGTACTTC
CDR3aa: CASSGSYEQYF

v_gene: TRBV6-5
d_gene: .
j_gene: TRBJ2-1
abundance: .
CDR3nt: TGTGCCAGCAGCTTACATCCCCCCAATGAGCAGTTCTTC
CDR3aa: CASSLHPPNEQFF

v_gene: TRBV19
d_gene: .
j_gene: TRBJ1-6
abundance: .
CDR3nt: TGTGCCAGTAGTTGGTGGGGACCAGGGGATTCACCCCTCCACTTT
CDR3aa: CASSWWGPGDSPLHF

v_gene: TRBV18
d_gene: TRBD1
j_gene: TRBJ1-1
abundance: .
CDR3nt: TGTGCCAGCTCACGAGTCAGGGGGGCACCTGAAGCTTTCTTT
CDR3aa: CASSRVRGAPEAFF

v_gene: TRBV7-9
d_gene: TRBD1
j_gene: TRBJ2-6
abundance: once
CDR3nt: TGTGCCAGCAGCCCTCGACAGGGGGCGGACGGGGCCAACGTCCTGACTTTC
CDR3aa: CASSPRQGADGANVLTF

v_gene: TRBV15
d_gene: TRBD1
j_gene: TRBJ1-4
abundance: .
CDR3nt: TGTGCCACCAGCAGATCCGGGACAGGGCATAATGAAAAACTGTTTTTT
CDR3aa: CATSRSGTGHNEKLFF

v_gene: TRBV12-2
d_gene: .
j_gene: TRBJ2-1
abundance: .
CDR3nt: TGTGCAAGTCGCTTACGGGGGGGCTCCTACAATGAGCAGTTCTTC
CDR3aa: CASRLRGGSYNEQFF

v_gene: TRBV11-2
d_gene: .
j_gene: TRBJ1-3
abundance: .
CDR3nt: TGTGCCAGCAGCTTCGTTGGGGGGGTTGGAAACACCATATATTTT
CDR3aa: CASSFVGGVGNTIYF

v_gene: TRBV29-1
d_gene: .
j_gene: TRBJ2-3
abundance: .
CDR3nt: TGCAGCGTTGATTCGGCATCGACGGCCACAGATACGCAGTATTTT
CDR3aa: CSVDSASTATDTQYF

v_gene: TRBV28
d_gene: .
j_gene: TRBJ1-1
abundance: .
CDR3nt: TGTGCCAGCAGTTCTGCGAACACTGAAGCTTTCTTT
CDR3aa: CASSSANTEAFF

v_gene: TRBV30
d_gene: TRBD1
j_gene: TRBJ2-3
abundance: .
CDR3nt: TGTGCCTGGGGGGACAGGGTGATCCCAGATACGCAGTATTTT
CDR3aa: CAWGDRVIPDTQYF

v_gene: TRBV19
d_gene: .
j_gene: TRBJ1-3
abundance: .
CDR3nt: TGTGCCAGTACCCTCGGAAACACCATATATTTT
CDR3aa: CASTLGNTIYF